This TCR beta chain came from a study of post-analysis software for immune sequencing data. TCR beta libraries were prepared from cDNA with unique molecular identifiers. MiXCR, applied by TCRdb to the PCR reads, yields one record per CDR3 protein. Here the sample spans roughly 200,000 distinct CDR3 sequences, over 25% being singletons. In its sample, this clonotype was seen a few times. The sequence came from a girl aged 2-17 years with multiple sclerosis. Sequencing was carried out using blood.

The CDR3 coding sequence is TGTGCCAGCAGCCGCCGGGACAGGGGGACCGGGGAGCTGTTTTTT. This gives the protein CASSRRDRGTGELFF. The rearrangement uses TRBV6-5 and TRBJ2-2; 11 bases are a match to TRBD1. CDR1 and CDR2 (germline): MNHEY, SVGAGI. Trimming at V came to 6 bases and at J to 5 bases, leaving 5 bases not matched to a gene. The CDR3 totals 15 residues.